Below are 23 T cell receptor beta chains sequenced from a single sample in a study of blood T cell repertoires in COVID-19. This table comes from immunoSEQ multiplex PCR, and its TCRdb copy is limited to in-frame clones, with some not included. The sample consists of 100,000 to 120,000 clones, around 85% of them appearing once. Sequenced material: peripheral blood. All receptors come from a woman between 55 and 75 years old with COVID-19, enrolled during active disease.

This clone is a singleton in its sample. V and J are TRBV27 and TRBJ1-1; 7 nucleotides line up with TRBD1. CDR3 length: 14 amino acids. V shed 7 bases and J 1 base; nucleotides not matched to a gene: 6. From germline, CDR1 is MNHEY and CDR2 SMNVEV (reference sequence). In DNA form, the CDR3 reads TGTGCCAGCACCCTGACAGGGACGAACACTGAAGCTTTCTTT. Protein sequence: CASTLTGTNTEAFF.

V gene TRBV12-5 combines with J gene TRBJ1-1; 7 bases align to TRBD1. The junction had 3 bases not matched to a gene; V was cut back by 5 bases and J by 0 bases. CDR1 and CDR2 (germline): LGHNT, FRNRAP. This CDR3 spans 14 amino acids. The CDR3 protein is CASGPGTVNTEAFF. DNA of the CDR3: TGTGCTAGTGGTCCAGGGACAGTGAACACTGAAGCTTTCTTT. The whole variable domain, filled in from reference TRBV12-5 and TRBJ1-1, reads DARVTQTPRHKVTEMGQEVTMRCQPILGHNTVFWYRQTMMQGLELLAYFRNRAPLDDSGMPKDRFSAEMPDATLATLKIQPSEPRDSAVYFCASGPGTVNTEAFFGQGTRLTVV.

The CDR3 DNA is TGTGCCAGCAGCCGCCTAACCGGACAGGGAGGCAATTCACCCCTCCACTTT. It is translated as CASSRLTGQGGNSPLHF. V and J are TRBV11-2 and TRBJ1-6; the match to TRBD1 covers 8 bases. The germline V gene has CDR1 SGHAT and CDR2 FQNNGV. This CDR3 comprises 17 residues. Losses at the gene ends were 5 bases for V and 7 bases for J; bases not matched to a gene: 13.

The CDR3 sequence is CASSQDPGVFVGNEKLFF. CDR3 sequence (DNA): TGCGCCAGCAGCCAAGATCCGGGGGTATTCGTCGGTAATGAAAAACTGTTTTTT. This chain connects TRBV4-1 to TRBJ1-4; perhaps TRBD1 as D (5 bases). Germline V CDR1 and CDR2: MGHRA, YSYEKL. Trimming removed 0 bases at V and 4 bases at J, with 18 bases between. The CDR3 runs 18 residues.

The chain combines TRBV3-1 (or the pseudogene TRBV3-2) with TRBJ1-3, with D possibly matching TRBD1 (5 bases). V was pared by 1 base and J by 9 bases, with 10 bases between. There are 13 residues in the CDR3. Germline values: CDR1 LGHDT, CDR2 YNNKEL (reference sequence). CDR3 bases: TGTGCCAGCAGCCAAGGACAGCGAGGCACCATATATTTT. It codes for CASSQGQRGTIYF.

The V and J genes are TRBV5-1 and TRBJ2-6; maybe TRBD2 (5 bases). Germline lookup yields CDR1 SGHRS and CDR2 YFSETQ. The CDR3 loop spans 16 amino acids. V was pared by 4 bases and J by 0 bases, with 11 bases between. The CDR3 DNA reads TGCGCCAGCAGCGTACTAGGCGGCTCTGGGGCCAACGTCCTGACTTTC. Protein sequence: CASSVLGGSGANVLTF.

The chain couples TRBV6-2 or TRBV6-3 to TRBJ1-4, with a weak D call TRBD1 (6 bases). There are 15 residues in the CDR3. CDR1 is MNHEY and CDR2 is SVGEGT in the germline V gene. Trimming stripped 3 bases from V and 5 bases from J, with 13 bases between. The CDR3 DNA is TGTGCCAGCAGTTATCGCGGACAGAAGAATGAAAAACTGTTTTTT. Its protein product is CASSYRGQKNEKLFF.

V usage is TRBV9 and J usage is TRBJ1-1; the D is unclear. V was clipped by 3 bases and J by 4 bases, with 13 bases between them. The CDR3 covers 14 residues. Germline lookup yields CDR1 SGDLS and CDR2 YYNGEE. The CDR3 DNA reads TGTGCCAGCAGCGATCGGTCGGAGGGCACTGAAGCTTTCTTT. Its protein is CASSDRSEGTEAFF.

V and J are TRBV9 and TRBJ1-2, with D possibly being TRBD1 (5 bases). Per the germline V gene, CDR1 is SGDLS and CDR2 is YYNGEE. Trimming removed 4 bases at V and 7 bases at J, with 17 bases between. This CDR3 spans 14 amino acids. The CDR3 DNA is TGTGCCAGCAGCTTTTCCAGGGAGGTAATTGGCTACACCTTC. It codes for CASSFSREVIGYTF.

This clone was observed a single time. This chain links TRBV7-3 with TRBJ2-1, with D hard to call. The CDR3 extends over 17 amino acids. Germline loops: CDR1 SGHTA, CDR2 FQGTGA. The V and J ends lost 2 bases and 5 bases respectively, with 19 bases between them. The CDR3 sequence: CASSLLTLGLVHNEQFF. CDR3 bases: TGTGCCAGCAGCTTATTAACGCTAGGTCTAGTACACAATGAGCAGTTCTTC.

The chain joins TRBV4-2 to TRBJ1-5; D is ambiguous. The V gene lost 4 bases and the J gene lost 2 bases, with 15 bases spanning the gap. CDR3 size: 16 residues. CDR1 is LGHNA and CDR2 is YNFKEQ in the germline V gene. The CDR3 region is CASSLAVPAGNQPQHF. The DNA of the CDR3 is TGTGCCAGCAGCCTAGCGGTCCCGGCGGGCAATCAGCCCCAGCATTTT.

The chain couples TRBV19 to TRBJ1-2; 8 bases are shared with TRBD1. Germline values: CDR1 LNHDA, CDR2 SQIVND (reference sequence). V shed 8 bases, J shed 4 bases, and the junction held 6 bases outside the gene matches. CDR3 size: 13 residues. CDR3 nucleotides: TGTGCCAGTTCGACAGGGGCTCCCTATGGCTACACCTTC. Amino acid sequence: CASSTGAPYGYTF.

As regards this clone: Relative to the germline gene, one junction end is altered; a read error may explain this. V and J are TRBV12-3 or TRBV12-4 and TRBJ1-1; no definite D call. This CDR3 comprises 9 residues. The DNA of the CDR3 is TGTGCCAGCAGCCCCGGGAACATCTTT. This codes for CASSPGNIF.

V usage is TRBV7-9 and J usage is TRBJ1-1, with 10 positions matching TRBD1. This CDR3 comprises 16 residues. From germline, CDR1 is SEHNR and CDR2 FQNEAQ (reference sequence). The V gene end was trimmed by 5 bases and the J gene end by 3 bases; junction bases not matched to a gene: 9. The CDR3 spells CASSEGQGMIDTEAFF. The CDR3, as DNA: TGTGCCAGCAGCGAGGGACAGGGGATGATCGACACTGAAGCTTTCTTT.

The J gene is TRBJ2-7, the V gene TRBV19; D is perhaps TRBD1 (6 bases). The V gene's germline CDR1 is LNHDA and CDR2 SQIVND (reference sequence). The CDR3 contains 14 residues. Trimming cost V 5 bases and J 1 base, with 12 bases left between them. The CDR3 spells CASSRRQESYEQYF. For the CDR3, the DNA is TGTGCCAGTAGTCGTAGACAGGAGTCCTACGAGCAGTACTTC.

V is TRBV19 and J is TRBJ2-2; D is perhaps TRBD1 (6 bases). From germline, CDR1 is LNHDA and CDR2 SQIVND (reference sequence). Between the trimmed V and J ends, which lost 7 bases and 0 bases, there was a span of 12 bases. This CDR3 has 15 residues. CDR3 bases: TGTGCCAGTACTCTGGGACACGCGAACACCGGGGAGCTGTTTTTT. Translation gives CASTLGHANTGELFF. Together with reference TRBV19 and TRBJ2-2, the CDR3 gives the full variable domain: DGGITQSPKYLFRKEGQNVTLSCEQNLNHDAMYWYRQDPGQGLRLIYYSQIVNDFQKGDIAEGYSVSREKKESFPLTVTSAQKNPTAFYLCASTLGHANTGELFFGEGSRLTVL.

The chain couples TRBV6-6 to TRBJ2-1; D is possibly TRBD2 (6 bases). This CDR3 has 13 residues. V lost 4 bases, J lost 15 bases, and 19 bases lay in between. The germline CDR1 and CDR2 sequences are MNHNY and SVGAGI (reference sequence). The CDR3 sequence is CASSLPPGTQPFF. The CDR3 DNA reads as TGTGCCAGCAGTTTACCTCCTGGGACTCAGCCGTTCTTC.

The rearrangement uses TRBV5-4 and TRBJ1-2, with 8 bases aligning to TRBD1. The V and J ends lost 4 bases and 6 bases, in that order; junction bases with no gene match: 5. The length of the CDR3 is 13 residues. Per germline, CDR1 SGHNT and CDR2 YYREEE (reference sequence). The CDR3 region is CASSPTGVHGYTF. The CDR3 region has the DNA TGTGCCAGCAGCCCGACAGGGGTTCATGGCTACACCTTC.

The genes are TRBV18 and TRBJ1-2, with TRBD1 as a possible D gene (5 bases). CDR1 is KGHSH and CDR2 is LQKENI in the germline V gene. V lost 8 bases and J lost 8, with 18 bases in between. The CDR3 extends over 13 amino acids. For the CDR3, the DNA is TGTGCCAGCCCCGTGTGGGGGGGAGGCGGCTACACCTTC. The encoded protein is CASPVWGGGGYTF.

Here the CDR3 reads CASSESRRGQGEYYSPLHF. CDR3 coding DNA: TGCGCCAGCAGTGAGTCTCGACGGGGACAGGGGGAATACTATTCACCCCTCCACTTT. The rearrangement joins TRBV10-1 to TRBJ1-6; TRBD1 agrees at 11 bases. Trimming at V came to 0 bases and at J to 8 bases, leaving 12 bases not matched to a gene. The germline gives CDR1 WNHNN, CDR2 SYGVQD (reference sequence). The CDR3 has 19 residues.

The V and J genes are TRBV12-5 and TRBJ2-3; a possible D gene is TRBD2 (6 bases). The CDR3 extends over 14 amino acids. CDR1 is LGHNT, CDR2 FRNRAP, per germline. Trimming took 6 bases from V and 4 from J, leaving 14 bases between them. The CDR3 bases are TGTGCTAGTGGCCTGAGCGGGTTTTCAGATACGCAGTATTTT. As protein: CASGLSGFSDTQYF.

The J gene is TRBJ1-5, the V gene TRBV5-6; 10 bases line up with TRBD1. V was clipped by 3 bases and J by 11 bases; unmatched bases: 8. Germline V gene data show CDR1 as SGHDT and CDR2 as YYEEEE. The CDR3 length is 14 residues. The CDR3 protein is CASSSGQGGWSQHF. The CDR3 nucleotides read TGTGCCAGCAGCTCAGGACAGGGGGGATGGTCCCAGCATTTT.

The rearrangement uses TRBV29-1 and TRBJ1-1; D perhaps matches TRBD1 (5 bases). CDR1 and CDR2 from the germline V gene are SQVTM and ANQGSEA. V lost 2 bases and J 3 bases, leaving 13 bases between the germline ends. The CDR3 runs 14 residues. The CDR3 reads CSVERGGVYTEAFF. The DNA for the CDR3 is TGCAGCGTTGAACGGGGAGGGGTTTACACTGAAGCTTTCTTT.